The clone carrying this TCR beta chain was detected once. In the original analysis: Amplifying reference gene primers gave estimates of nucleated cell counts. Clones were sequenced by immunoSEQ multiplex PCR, and TCRdb holds only the in-frame ones, with some missing. Clonal size and the V and J genes are those of that table, whereas D and trimming came from the DNA. The table has 40,000 to 50,000 clones, under 95% seen once. The data derive from a study of blood T cell repertoires in COVID-19. About the study: Acute and convalescent COVID-19 samples came from the United States, Italy and Spain.

Trimming pared 7 bases from V and 1 base from J, leaving 14 bases between. The CDR3 has 14 residues. Germline lookup yields CDR1 MNHEY and CDR2 SVGAGI. This clonotype was sampled from an older man with active COVID-19. The specimen was peripheral blood. The rearrangement joins TRBV6-5 to TRBJ2-7; weak D call: TRBD2 (6 bases). CDR3 loop: CASTSGARSYEQYF. The DNA of the CDR3 is TGTGCCAGCACCTCGGGAGCCAGGTCCTACGAGCAGTACTTC.